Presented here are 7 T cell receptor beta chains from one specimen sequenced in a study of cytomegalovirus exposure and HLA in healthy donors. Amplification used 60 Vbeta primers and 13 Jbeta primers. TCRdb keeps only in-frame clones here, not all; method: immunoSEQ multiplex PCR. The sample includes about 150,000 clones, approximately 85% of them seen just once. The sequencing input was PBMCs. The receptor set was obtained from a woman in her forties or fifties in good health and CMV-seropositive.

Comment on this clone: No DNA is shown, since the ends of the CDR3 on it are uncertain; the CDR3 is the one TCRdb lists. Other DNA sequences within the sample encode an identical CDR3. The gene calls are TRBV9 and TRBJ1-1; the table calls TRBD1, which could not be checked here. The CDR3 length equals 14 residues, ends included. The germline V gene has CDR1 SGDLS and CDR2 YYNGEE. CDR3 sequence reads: CASSVAPGNTEAFF.

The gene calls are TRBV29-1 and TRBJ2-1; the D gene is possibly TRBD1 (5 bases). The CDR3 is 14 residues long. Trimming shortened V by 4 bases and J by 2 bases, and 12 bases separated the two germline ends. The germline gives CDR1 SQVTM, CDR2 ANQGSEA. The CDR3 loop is CSVVPGYPYNEQFF. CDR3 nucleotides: TGCAGCGTTGTCCCAGGGTATCCCTACAATGAGCAGTTCTTC.

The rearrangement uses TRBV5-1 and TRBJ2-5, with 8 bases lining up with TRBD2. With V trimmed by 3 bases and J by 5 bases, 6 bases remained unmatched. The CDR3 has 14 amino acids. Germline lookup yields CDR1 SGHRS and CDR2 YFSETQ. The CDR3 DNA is TGCGCCAGCAGCTCAGCGGGAGTGGGGGAGACCCAGTACTTC. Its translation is CASSSAGVGETQYF.

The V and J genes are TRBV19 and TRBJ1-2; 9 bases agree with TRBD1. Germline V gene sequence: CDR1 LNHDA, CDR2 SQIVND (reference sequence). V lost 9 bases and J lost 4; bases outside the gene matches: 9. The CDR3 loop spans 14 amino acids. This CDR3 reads CASSAGQGLYGYTF. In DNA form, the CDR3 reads TGTGCCAGCTCAGCTGGACAGGGGCTCTATGGCTACACCTTC.

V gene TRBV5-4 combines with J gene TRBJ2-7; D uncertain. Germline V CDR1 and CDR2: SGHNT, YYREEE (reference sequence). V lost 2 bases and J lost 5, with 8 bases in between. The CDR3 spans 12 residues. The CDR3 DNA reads TGTGCCAGCAGCTTAAACGAGAACGAGCAGTACTTC. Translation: CASSLNENEQYF.

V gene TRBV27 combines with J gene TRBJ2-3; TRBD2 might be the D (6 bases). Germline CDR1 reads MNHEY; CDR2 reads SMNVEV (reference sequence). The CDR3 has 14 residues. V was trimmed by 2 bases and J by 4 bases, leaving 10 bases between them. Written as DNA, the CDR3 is TGTGCCAGCAGTTTAGGTGGAGGGCCAGATACGCAGTATTTT. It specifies CASSLGGGPDTQYF.

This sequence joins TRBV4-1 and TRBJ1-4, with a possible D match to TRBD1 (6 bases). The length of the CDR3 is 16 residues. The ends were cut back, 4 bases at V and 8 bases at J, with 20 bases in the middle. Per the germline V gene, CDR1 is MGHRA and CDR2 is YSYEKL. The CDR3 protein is CASSLTPGTFQEKLFF. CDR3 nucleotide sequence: TGCGCCAGCAGCCTTACCCCCGGGACATTCCAGGAAAAACTGTTTTTT.